The source of this T cell receptor beta chain is a study of cytomegalovirus exposure and HLA in healthy donors. The PCR made use of 60 Vbeta and 13 Jbeta primers. The method was immunoSEQ multiplex PCR; TCRdb's version includes in-frame clones alone and lacks a portion of them. The sample consists of roughly 99,000 clones, around two thirds of them appearing once. Broader study findings: Looking again later, the authors saw that most CMV-associated TCR beta chains seemed HLA-restricted. Later genetic work tied a missense DCLRE1C variant to beta-chain V and J trimming. TCR beta sequences reportedly predicted the HLA-A and HLA-B alleles of most subjects accurately.

Turning to this clone: Its target is unknown.

CDR3 length equals 14 residues. The V end lost 8 bases, the J end lost 3 bases, and 17 bases lay between the germline ends. Germline V lookup: CDR1 SGHAT, CDR2 FQNNGV. This chain uses TRBV11-2 with TRBJ2-7, with D maybe TRBD2 (6 bases). The sequencing sample was made of PBMCs. The sequence was obtained from a male donor in good health and CMV-seronegative. The DNA for the CDR3 is TGTGCCAGCGGTTCCCGGGACTTTCTCTACGAGCAGTACTTC. Translation: CASGSRDFLYEQYF.